This entry features one TCR beta chain sequence. These data come from a study of identical twins. In TCRdb, the 5' RACE reads were re-called with MiXCR into one record per CDR3 protein. The sample shows 550,000 to 700,000 distinct CDR3 sequences, 21% of them seen only once. The CDR3 consists of 15 residues. The V end lost 4 bases, the J end lost 2 bases, and 15 bases lay between the germline ends. The germline V gene encodes CDR1 LGHDT and CDR2 YNNKEL (reference sequence). This sample was also put to use in a study of T cells expressing NK-cell markers.

The TCR originated in a woman under 30 in good health. The material sequenced was PBMCs. The chain employs TRBV3-1 and TRBJ2-7; D call uncertain. The CDR3: CASSPYPDLPYEQYF. The CDR3 nucleotides are TGTGCCAGCAGCCCTTACCCGGATCTTCCCTACGAGCAGTACTTC.